Listed below are T cell receptor beta chains from one sample, sequenced in a study of blood T cell repertoires in COVID-19. Libraries were prepared by immunoSEQ multiplex PCR; TCRdb keeps only in-frame clonotypes and omits some of them. In the table there are approximately 250,000 clones, around 80% of which are singletons. The specimen sequenced was PBMCs or T cells enriched from blood (not recorded which). Receptors originate from a man aged 25-40 years with acute COVID-19. Each CDR3 is given with its conserved first and last residue. D genes are given only for firm matches. Clone size is given for some rows only: seen once, a few or many times, or a class if the clone is expanded.

d_call: NA
v_call: TRBV28
clone_size: NA
j_call: TRBJ1-1
cdr3_nt: TGTGCCAGCAGTCAGGGAGGGATGAACACTGAAGCTTTCTTT
cdr3_aa: CASSQGGMNTEAFF

d_call: NA
v_call: TRBV6-5
clone_size: NA
j_call: TRBJ2-3
cdr3_nt: TGTGCCATTCGGAAGTTAGGGGCGAATACGCAGTATTTT
cdr3_aa: CAIRKLGANTQYF

d_call: NA
v_call: TRBV28
clone_size: NA
j_call: TRBJ1-1
cdr3_nt: TGTGCCAGCAGCCTCCACAGGGACACTGAAGCTTTCTTT
cdr3_aa: CASSLHRDTEAFF

d_call: TRBD1
v_call: TRBV6-1
clone_size: NA
j_call: TRBJ1-2
cdr3_nt: TGTGCCAGCAGTGCAGACCTGATACAGGGGGTCTATGGCTACACCTTC
cdr3_aa: CASSADLIQGVYGYTF

d_call: NA
v_call: TRBV5-6
clone_size: NA
j_call: TRBJ2-5
cdr3_nt: TGTGCCAGCAGCTTGGGTGCGAACCAAGAGACCCAGTACTTC
cdr3_aa: CASSLGANQETQYF

d_call: NA
v_call: TRBV12-5
clone_size: NA
j_call: TRBJ1-4
cdr3_nt: TGTGCTAGTGGTTTGTCCGGCAGGAGGGAAAAACTGTTTTTT
cdr3_aa: CASGLSGRREKLFF

d_call: NA
v_call: TRBV5-1
clone_size: NA
j_call: TRBJ1-4
cdr3_nt: TGCGCCAGCAGCTTGGAAGGAGTTAATGAAAAACTGTTTTTT
cdr3_aa: CASSLEGVNEKLFF

d_call: NA
v_call: TRBV11-3
clone_size: NA
j_call: TRBJ1-1
cdr3_nt: TGTGCCAGCAGCTTGAGGTCGGGCACTGAAGCTTTCTTT
cdr3_aa: CASSLRSGTEAFF

d_call: TRBD1
v_call: TRBV19
clone_size: NA
j_call: TRBJ1-2
cdr3_nt: TGTGCCAGTAGTCGCATCGGACAGGGACGGGCCTATGGCTACACCTTC
cdr3_aa: CASSRIGQGRAYGYTF

d_call: TRBD1
v_call: TRBV16
clone_size: NA
j_call: TRBJ1-2
cdr3_nt: TGTGCCAGCAGCCAATATGGGACAGAGGACGGCTACACCTTC
cdr3_aa: CASSQYGTEDGYTF

d_call: NA
v_call: TRBV14
clone_size: NA
j_call: TRBJ1-2
cdr3_nt: TGTGCCAGCAGCCAAGTTCAGGGTGGACCCTATGGCTACACCTTC
cdr3_aa: CASSQVQGGPYGYTF

d_call: TRBD1
v_call: TRBV12-5
clone_size: NA
j_call: TRBJ2-1
cdr3_nt: TGTGCTAGTGGTTTGGTACTCTCGGCGGACAGGGGGGTCTTTTACAATGAGCAGTTCTTC
cdr3_aa: CASGLVLSADRGVFYNEQFF

d_call: TRBD1
v_call: TRBV28
clone_size: NA
j_call: TRBJ1-2
cdr3_nt: TGTGCCAGCTCCCCGGACAGGGTTTATGGCTACACCTTC
cdr3_aa: CASSPDRVYGYTF

d_call: TRBD2
v_call: TRBV27
clone_size: NA
j_call: TRBJ2-3
cdr3_nt: TGTGCCAGCAGTCCCCCGACTAAGCGGGGGGGCCGTGGAACAGATACGCAGTATTTT
cdr3_aa: CASSPPTKRGGRGTDTQYF

d_call: NA
v_call: TRBV5-5
clone_size: NA
j_call: TRBJ1-1
cdr3_nt: TGTGCCAGCAGCTTGGAGGATCCGGGGGTCATGAACACTGAAGCTTTCTTT
cdr3_aa: CASSLEDPGVMNTEAFF

d_call: TRBD1
v_call: TRBV6-2/TRBV6-3
clone_size: NA
j_call: TRBJ1-5
cdr3_nt: TGTGCCAGCAGTTATAACAGGGGGCGATCTAGCAATCAGCCCCAGCATTTT
cdr3_aa: CASSYNRGRSSNQPQHF

d_call: NA
v_call: TRBV6-6
clone_size: NA
j_call: TRBJ1-5
cdr3_nt: TGTGCCAGCAATAGGGAGGGGCATCAGCCCCAGCATTTT
cdr3_aa: CASNREGHQPQHF

d_call: TRBD1
v_call: TRBV27
clone_size: NA
j_call: TRBJ2-5
cdr3_nt: TGTGCCAGCACCCCGACAGGGGTTGGGACCCAGTACTTC
cdr3_aa: CASTPTGVGTQYF

d_call: NA
v_call: TRBV25-1
clone_size: NA
j_call: TRBJ2-4
cdr3_nt: TGTGCCAGCAGTCCCTCCCCCCCCGGCAGGGTGGCCATTCAGTACTTC
cdr3_aa: CASSPSPPGRVAIQYF

d_call: NA
v_call: TRBV5-1
clone_size: NA
j_call: TRBJ2-1
cdr3_nt: TGCGCCAGCAGCTTGGTTACCGGGAGCTCCTACAATGAGCAGTTCTTC
cdr3_aa: CASSLVTGSSYNEQFF

d_call: NA
v_call: TRBV28
clone_size: NA
j_call: TRBJ1-5
cdr3_nt: TGTGCCAGCAGTTCCCCCGGGTTTAGCAATCAGCCCCAGCATTTT
cdr3_aa: CASSSPGFSNQPQHF

d_call: TRBD2
v_call: TRBV7-3
clone_size: once
j_call: TRBJ2-2
cdr3_nt: TGTGCCAGCAGCTTAATGATGGCGGGAGCGACCGGGGAGCTGTTTTTT
cdr3_aa: CASSLMMAGATGELFF

d_call: TRBD1
v_call: TRBV18
clone_size: NA
j_call: TRBJ1-1
cdr3_nt: TGTGCCAGCTCACCGCTTGGACAGGGGGCTAGGACTGAAGCTTTCTTT
cdr3_aa: CASSPLGQGARTEAFF

d_call: TRBD1
v_call: TRBV5-1
clone_size: NA
j_call: TRBJ1-2
cdr3_nt: TGCGCCAGCAGCAGGTTACAGGGGGACTATGGCTACACCTTC
cdr3_aa: CASSRLQGDYGYTF

d_call: NA
v_call: TRBV6-5
clone_size: NA
j_call: TRBJ1-5
cdr3_nt: TGTGCCAGCAGTTCCGGCAGGGTTCAGCCCCAGCATTTT
cdr3_aa: CASSSGRVQPQHF

d_call: NA
v_call: TRBV14
clone_size: NA
j_call: TRBJ2-5
cdr3_nt: TGTGCCAGCAGCCAAGAGGCCATTCCCATGGAGACCCAGTACTTC
cdr3_aa: CASSQEAIPMETQYF

d_call: TRBD1
v_call: TRBV9
clone_size: once
j_call: TRBJ1-5
cdr3_nt: TGTGCCAGCAGCGTCGGACAGGGGGACAATCAGCCCCAGCATTTT
cdr3_aa: CASSVGQGDNQPQHF